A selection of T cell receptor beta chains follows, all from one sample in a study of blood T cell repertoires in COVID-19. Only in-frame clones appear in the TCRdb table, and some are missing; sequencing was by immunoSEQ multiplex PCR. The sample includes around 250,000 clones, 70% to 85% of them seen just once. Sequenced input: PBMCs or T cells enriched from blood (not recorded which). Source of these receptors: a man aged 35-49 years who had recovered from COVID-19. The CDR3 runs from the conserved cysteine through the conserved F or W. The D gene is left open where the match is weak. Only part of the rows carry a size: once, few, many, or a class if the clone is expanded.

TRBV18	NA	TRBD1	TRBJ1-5	TGTGCCAGCTCACGACAGGGGAATCAGCCCCAGCATTTT	CASSRQGNQPQHF
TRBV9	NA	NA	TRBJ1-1	TGTGCCAGCAGCGGAATAGTACAGGGAAACGCTGAAGCTTTCTTT	CASSGIVQGNAEAFF
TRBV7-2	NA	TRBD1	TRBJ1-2	TGTGCCAGCAGGATTACCGGGACAGCCACTGGCTACACCTTC	CASRITGTATGYTF
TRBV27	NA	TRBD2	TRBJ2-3	TGTGCCAGCATGAAGCGGGGCTCAGATACGCAGTATTTT	CASMKRGSDTQYF
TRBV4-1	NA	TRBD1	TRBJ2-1	TGCGCCAGCAGCCAAGGCCCGGGACAGGGGTTTAGGAATGAGCAGTTCTTC	CASSQGPGQGFRNEQFF
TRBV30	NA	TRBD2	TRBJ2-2	TGTGCCTGGGACCCGTGGGGGGGAGGGGACACCGGGGAGCTGTTTTTT	CAWDPWGGGDTGELFF
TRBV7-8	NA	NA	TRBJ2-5	TGTGCCAGCAGCCCGTACCAAGAGACCCAGTACTTC	CASSPYQETQYF
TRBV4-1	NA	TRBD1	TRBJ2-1	TGCGCCAGCAGCCAACCCTCCCGGGACAGGGGCTACAATGAGCAGTTCTTC	CASSQPSRDRGYNEQFF
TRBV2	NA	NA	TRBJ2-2	TGTGCCAGCAGTCGGGTGTACACCGGGGAGCTGTTTTTT	CASSRVYTGELFF
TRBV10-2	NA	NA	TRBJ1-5	TGCGCCAGCAGTGACAGGGAGGGCGCCAATCAGCCCCAGCATTTT	CASSDREGANQPQHF
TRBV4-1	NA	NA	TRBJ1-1	TGCGCCAGCAGCCACCAATTAGGGGGACGGAATGAAGCTTTCTTT	CASSHQLGGRNEAFF
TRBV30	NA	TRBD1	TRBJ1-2	TGTGCCTTTTCAGGGGGCGAGGGCTATGGCTACACCTTC	CAFSGGEGYGYTF
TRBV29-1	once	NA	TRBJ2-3	TGCAGCGTTGAAGTTGGGCTGCCCCCAGATACGCAGTATTTT	CSVEVGLPPDTQYF
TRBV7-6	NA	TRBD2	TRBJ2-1	TGTGCCAGCAGCCCTAGCGGGGGACTCTCCTACAATGAGCAGTTCTTC	CASSPSGGLSYNEQFF
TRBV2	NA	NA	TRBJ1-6	TGTGCCAGCAGGGGGGGGGCGAGCTCCTATAATTCACCCCTCCACTTT	CASRGGASSYNSPLHF
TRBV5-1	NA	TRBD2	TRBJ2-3	TGCGCCAGCAGCCAACTTGCGGGGGGCCCCGATACGCAGTATTTT	CASSQLAGGPDTQYF
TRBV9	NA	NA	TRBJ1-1	TGTGCCAGCAGCGTAGGCTTGAGAGGTGGAGCTTTCTTT	CASSVGLRGGAFF
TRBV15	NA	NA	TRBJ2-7	TGTGCCACCAGCGTCGACTCCGACGGTCCCTACGAGCAGTACTTC	CATSVDSDGPYEQYF
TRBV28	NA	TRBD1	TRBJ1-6	TGTGCCAGCAGACCTTCGACAGGGGACAATTCACCCCTCCACTTT	CASRPSTGDNSPLHF
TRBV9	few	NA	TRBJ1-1	TGTGCCAGCACCTTTGACTCGGGTATGAACACTGAAGCTTTCTTT	CASTFDSGMNTEAFF
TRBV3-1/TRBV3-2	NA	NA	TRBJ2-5	TGTGCCAGCAGCCCCTCCCCGTGGGGAGAGGGAGAGACCCAGTACTTC	CASSPSPWGEGETQYF
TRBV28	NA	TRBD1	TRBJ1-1	TGTGCCAGCAGTTTGGGGCAGGGGGCCGATGAAGCTTTCTTT	CASSLGQGADEAFF
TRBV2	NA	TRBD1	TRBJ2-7	TGTGCCAGCAGTAAGTCACAGGGGCGTCAGAACGAGCAGTACTTC	CASSKSQGRQNEQYF
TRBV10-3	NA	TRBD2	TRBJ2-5	TGTGCCATCAGTGGAGGGGGAAGAGCCGGGACTAGCGGGTACCAAGAGACCCAGTACTTC	CAISGGGRAGTSGYQETQYF
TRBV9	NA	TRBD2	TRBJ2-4	TGTGCCAGCAACCGGGGGGAGCGGGGCGACAAAAACATTCAGTACTTC	CASNRGERGDKNIQYF
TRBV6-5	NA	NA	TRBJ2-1	TGTGCCAGTACAGGTCAGGCCTACAATGAGCAGTTCTTC	CASTGQAYNEQFF
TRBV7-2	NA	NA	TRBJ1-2	TGTGCCAGCAGCTTATCCAGAAACTATGGCTACACCTTC	CASSLSRNYGYTF
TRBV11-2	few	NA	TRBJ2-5	TGTGCCAGCAGCCAGGAACTCGGGATGAAGTACTTC	CASSQELGMKYF